This T cell receptor beta chain is from a study of T cells in tumors after PD-1 blockade. As for the study in general: Treatment was either pembrolizumab 200 mg every 3 weeks or cemiplimab 350 mg every 2 weeks.

A remark on this clone: Its antigen is still unknown.

The assay was immunoSEQ multiplex PCR, and TCRdb's table has in-frame clones only and misses some. The profile shows over 20,000 clones, roughly 85% of them singletons. Points from the study as a whole: About 41% of tumor TCR clonotypes were also found in blood.

Genomic DNA template from tumor biopsies or peripheral blood, roughly 600 ng to 6,500 ng input. This CDR3 region has 13 residues. Trimming took 11 bases from V and 0 from J; bases not matched to a gene: 2. CDR1 and CDR2 (germline): LGHDT, YNNKEL (reference sequence). Source: PBMCs, taken after anti-PD-1 treatment. The J gene is TRBJ2-2, the V gene TRBV3-1 (or the pseudogene TRBV3-2), with 8 bases fitting TRBD2. The sequence came from a human donor with basal cell carcinoma. CDR3 loop: CALRGANTGELFF. DNA of the CDR3: TGTGCCTTGCGGGGGGCGAACACCGGGGAGCTGTTTTTT.